A selection of T cell receptor beta chains follows, all from one sample in a study of blood T cell repertoires in COVID-19. TCRdb's copy holds only in-frame clones and misses some; the assay was immunoSEQ multiplex PCR. The sample includes over 300,000 clones, about 89% seen only once; the top ten take nearly 6.5%. Input material: peripheral blood. The receptors were sampled from a man younger than 35 who had recovered from COVID-19. The CDR3 runs from the conserved cysteine through the conserved F or W. D genes are given only for firm matches. Some rows mark clone size as missing; the rest say once, few, many or name a class of expanded clone.

clone_size j_call d_call v_call cdr3_aa cdr3_nt
. TRBJ1-5 TRBD1 TRBV24-1 CATSIRGPEQPQHF TGTGCCACGTCAATCAGGGGGCCGGAACAGCCCCAGCATTTT
. TRBJ1-1 TRBD1 TRBV7-2 CASSPRGGDRGNTEAFF TGTGCCAGCAGCCCACGGGGCGGAGACAGGGGGAACACTGAAGCTTTCTTT
. TRBJ2-3 . TRBV4-3 CASSRKLSTDTQYF TGCGCCAGCAGCCGCAAACTAAGCACAGATACGCAGTATTTT
few TRBJ1-1 TRBD1 TRBV2 CASTQTGYTEAFF TGTGCCAGCACTCAGACAGGGTACACTGAAGCTTTCTTT
. TRBJ2-4 . TRBV7-2 CASSPTGTKNIQYF TGTGCCAGCAGCCCGACAGGTACCAAAAACATTCAGTACTTC
. TRBJ2-7 TRBD2 TRBV7-3 CASSPSGSSYEQYF TGTGCCAGCAGCCCGAGCGGGAGCTCCTACGAGCAGTACTTC
. TRBJ2-3 . TRBV12-3/TRBV12-4 CVSSSRTDTQYF TGTGTCAGCAGTTCTCGCACAGATACGCAGTATTTT
once TRBJ1-1 . TRBV27 CASRTGGWGEAFF TGTGCCAGCAGAACCGGAGGCTGGGGTGAAGCTTTCTTT
. TRBJ1-1 . TRBV4-1 CASSQYLPMNTEAFF TGCGCCAGCAGCCAATACTTACCGATGAACACTGAAGCTTTCTTT
. TRBJ1-6 . TRBV2 CASTAQSGSPLHF TGTGCCAGCACGGCCCAGAGCGGTTCACCCCTCCACTTT
once TRBJ1-6 . TRBV18 CASSPRTDSPLHF TGTGCCAGCTCACCTCGGACAGATTCACCCCTCCACTTT
. TRBJ2-2 . TRBV11-2 CASIDSPTGELFF TGTGCCAGCATCGATAGCCCGACCGGGGAGCTGTTTTTT
. TRBJ2-3 TRBD2 TRBV10-3 CAIHPETSGSRGTQYF TGTGCCATCCACCCCGAGACTAGCGGGAGCCGAGGTACGCAGTATTTT
. TRBJ2-2 TRBD2 TRBV9 CASSGGGAINTGELFF TGTGCCAGCAGCGGCGGGGGAGCCATTAACACCGGGGAGCTGTTTTTT
once TRBJ1-1 . TRBV18 CASSPVRNTEAFF TGTGCCAGCTCACCAGTCCGGAACACTGAAGCTTTCTTT
. TRBJ2-2 . TRBV4-1 CASSQGTGELFF TGCGCCAGCAGTCAGGGGACCGGGGAGCTGTTTTTT
. TRBJ1-1 . TRBV6-4 CASSGRGKGYTEAFF TGTGCCAGCAGTGGTAGGGGTAAGGGTTACACTGAAGCTTTCTTT
once TRBJ2-7 TRBD2 TRBV18 CASSPTGNLAGVVYEQYF TGTGCCAGCTCACCGACAGGTAATCTAGCGGGAGTCGTCTACGAGCAGTACTTC
. TRBJ1-4 TRBD1 TRBV6-5 CASSKGQGGGKLFF TGTGCCAGCAGCAAGGGACAGGGAGGTGGAAAACTGTTTTTT
. TRBJ1-2 TRBD1 TRBV18 CASSPRDSYGYTF TGTGCCAGCTCCCCTAGGGACAGCTATGGCTACACCTTC
. TRBJ2-7 . TRBV21-1 CASSTTTSGAYYEQYF TGTGCCAGCAGCACTACGACTAGCGGGGCGTACTACGAGCAGTACTTC
. TRBJ2-1 . TRBV7-2 CASRPTSVGSREQFF TGTGCCAGCAGGCCAACCAGCGTAGGATCTCGTGAGCAGTTCTTC
. TRBJ1-5 . TRBV7-2 CASSSPQGQPQHF TGTGCCAGCAGCTCACCGCAGGGACAGCCCCAGCATTTT
. TRBJ2-7 TRBD2 TRBV27 CASSFGRETYEQYF TGTGCCAGCAGTTTCGGGCGGGAGACCTACGAGCAGTACTTC
. TRBJ1-1 . TRBV25-1 CASSEPGMNTEAFF TGTGCCAGCAGTGAACCGGGGATGAACACTGAAGCTTTCTTT
. TRBJ2-7 TRBD1 TRBV7-9 CASSLGLGQGFYEQYF TGTGCCAGCAGCTTAGGCCTGGGACAGGGATTCTACGAGCAGTACTTC
few TRBJ1-3 . TRBV12-3/TRBV12-4 CASSADTVTIYF TGTGCCAGCAGCGCTGACACCGTGACCATATATTTT
. TRBJ2-7 TRBD1 TRBV6-5 CASRPGQGASYEQYF TGTGCCAGCAGACCTGGACAGGGGGCCTCCTACGAGCAGTACTTC
. TRBJ1-1 . TRBV20-1 CSGGGTTEAFF TGCAGTGGCGGCGGGACCACTGAAGCTTTCTTT
. TRBJ1-1 . TRBV19 CASSSQGSTEAFF TGTGCCAGTAGCTCCCAGGGTAGCACTGAAGCTTTCTTT
. TRBJ1-3 . TRBV6-4 CASSDHDRRYSGNTIYF TGTGCCAGCAGTGATCATGACAGGAGGTACTCTGGAAACACCATATATTTT
. TRBJ2-7 . TRBV6-2/TRBV6-3 CASSYIRQRYEQYF TGTGCCAGCAGTTACATTAGACAACGGTACGAGCAGTACTTC
. TRBJ2-5 . TRBV6-5 CASSLQETQYF TGTGCCAGCAGTCTCCAAGAGACCCAGTACTTC
. TRBJ1-2 TRBD1 TRBV2 CASSEASGQGNGYTF TGTGCCAGCAGTGAAGCTAGTGGACAGGGGAATGGCTACACCTTC
once TRBJ2-7 TRBD1 TRBV27 CASSMRGPSYEQYF TGTGCCAGCAGTATGAGGGGGCCGAGCTACGAGCAGTACTTC
. TRBJ1-5 . TRBV19 CASSIGTQGLLRNQPQHF TGTGCCAGTAGTATCGGGACCCAGGGGTTGCTGCGCAATCAGCCCCAGCATTTT
. TRBJ2-7 . TRBV11-2 CASSLVGWRVEQYF TGTGCCAGCAGCTTAGTGGGCTGGAGGGTCGAGCAGTACTTC
. TRBJ2-3 . TRBV28 CASSPTAGSYKDTQYF TGTGCCAGCAGCCCCACGGCAGGATCTTACAAAGATACGCAGTATTTT
. TRBJ2-7 . TRBV4-1 CASSQVPGQTYEQYF TGCGCCAGCAGCCAAGTCCCAGGTCAAACCTACGAGCAGTACTTC
. TRBJ2-7 . TRBV6-5 CASSYTQDSYEQYF TGTGCCAGCAGTTACACGCAGGACTCCTACGAGCAGTACTTC
. TRBJ1-1 . TRBV6-5 CASSILNGRAFF TGTGCCAGCAGTATCCTGAACGGTAGAGCTTTCTTT
once TRBJ1-2 . TRBV5-1 CASSPSQGFYGYTF TGCGCCAGCAGCCCTTCACAGGGTTTCTATGGCTACACCTTC
. TRBJ2-7 TRBD1 TRBV7-9 CASSDGDRIYEQYF TGTGCCAGCAGCGATGGGGACAGGATCTACGAGCAGTACTTC
. TRBJ2-2 . TRBV5-4 CASSYGQNPGTGELFF TGTGCCAGCAGCTACGGACAGAACCCGGGCACCGGGGAGCTGTTTTTT
. TRBJ2-1 . TRBV19 CASSRQELSYNEQFF TGTGCCAGTAGTCGACAGGAACTCTCCTACAATGAGCAGTTCTTC
. TRBJ1-3 . TRBV30 CAWGRLSSGNTIYF TGTGCCTGGGGGAGACTGAGCTCTGGAAACACCATATATTTT
. TRBJ2-7 . TRBV19 CASSPLLKWQGREQYF TGTGCCAGTAGCCCTCTACTAAAGTGGCAGGGCAGGGAGCAGTACTTC
few TRBJ2-1 . TRBV2 CASERTYNEQFF TGTGCCAGCGAGCGGACCTACAATGAGCAGTTCTTC
. TRBJ2-7 . TRBV7-9 CASSLGEYSYEQYF TGTGCCAGCAGCTTAGGAGAGTACTCCTACGAGCAGTACTTC
. TRBJ2-7 TRBD1 TRBV30 CAWGQGAAREQYF TGTGCCTGGGGACAGGGGGCGGCCCGGGAGCAGTACTTC
. TRBJ1-2 TRBD1 TRBV30 CARSPGQGGGVYGYTF TGTGCCCGCTCTCCGGGACAGGGAGGGGGGGTCTATGGCTACACCTTC
once TRBJ1-1 TRBD1 TRBV4-1 CASSQGTGIMNTEAFF TGCGCCAGCAGCCAGGGGACAGGGATAATGAACACTGAAGCTTTCTTT
. TRBJ2-3 TRBD2 TRBV11-2 CASSSISGLAGPGTDTQYF TGTGCCAGCAGCTCAATATCTGGACTAGCGGGGCCGGGCACAGATACGCAGTATTTT
. TRBJ2-5 TRBD2 TRBV2 CASSEALLRREGETQYF TGTGCCAGCAGTGAAGCGCTTCTTAGACGGGAGGGGGAGACCCAGTACTTC